The next 14 T cell receptor beta chains were all read from a single sample in a study of T cells after yellow fever vaccination. TCRdb processed the 5' RACE reads anew with MiXCR; each CDR3 protein has one entry. Of about 240,000 distinct CDR3 sequences in the sample, 3.6% were seen once. The sequencing used PBMCs, collected 15 days after the yellow fever booster vaccination. Receptor source: a man between 18 and 35 years old who received the YFV17D yellow fever vaccine.

The table lists this clonotype with many counts. This sequence joins TRBV27 and TRBJ2-3; 11 nucleotides line up with TRBD2. The germline V gene has CDR1 MNHEY and CDR2 SMNVEV (reference sequence). J gave up 4 bases and V 6 bases, and 9 bases lay outside the gene matches. The CDR3 totals 16 residues. The CDR3 loop reads CASSRSSGGVSDTQYF. The DNA of the CDR3 is TGTGCCAGCAGCCGGAGTAGCGGGGGGGTTTCAGATACGCAGTATTTT.

This clonotype was counted at least ten times. The genes are TRBV14 and TRBJ1-4; 11 bases map to TRBD1. CDR3 size: 14 residues. Unmatched junction bases numbered 3, after V lost 5 bases and J lost 7 bases. Per the germline V gene, CDR1 is SGHDN and CDR2 is FVKESK. DNA of the CDR3: TGTGCCAGCAGCGTAGGGACAGGGGGTGAAAAACTGTTTTTT. Its protein is CASSVGTGGEKLFF.

This clonotype was seen ten or more times. The chain combines TRBV12-3 or TRBV12-4 with TRBJ1-1; D not resolved. V lost 6 bases, J lost 5 bases, and 19 bases lay in between. The CDR3 extends over 15 amino acids. CDR3 bases: TGTGCCAGCAGCAATCCTAATGGGCGGTGGACTGAAGCTTTCTTT. Protein sequence: CASSNPNGRWTEAFF.

This clonotype was found many times. V and J are TRBV7-3 and TRBJ2-5, with D perhaps matching TRBD2 (5 bases). Germline assignment: CDR1 SGHTA and CDR2 FQGTGA. V lost 5 bases and J lost 2, with 12 bases in between. This CDR3 contains 14 residues. The CDR3 reads CASSPTGLQETQYF. The CDR3 nucleotides are TGTGCCAGCAGCCCCACGGGGTTACAAGAGACCCAGTACTTC.

This clonotype showed up many times. V gene TRBV7-9 combines with J gene TRBJ2-5, with 10 bases fitting TRBD2. The CDR3 has 18 residues. Trimming cost V 3 bases and J 0 bases; bases outside gene matches: 10. Per germline, CDR1 SEHNR and CDR2 FQNEAQ (reference sequence). CDR3 in DNA: TGTGCCAGCAGCTTCGGTCTCCTAGCGGGGGCTTACCAAGAGACCCAGTACTTC. As protein: CASSFGLLAGAYQETQYF.

This clonotype was recorded many times. The chain joins TRBV9 to TRBJ2-3; possibly TRBD1 for D (5 bases). Germline assignment: CDR1 SGDLS and CDR2 YYNGEE. The length of the CDR3 is 18 residues. Trimming shortened V by 3 bases and J by 2 bases, and 22 bases separated the two germline ends. The CDR3 region has the DNA TGTGCCAGCAGCGCCGAGAAGCCTGGGGCCCGAATCACAGATACGCAGTATTTT. Translation gives CASSAEKPGARITDTQYF.

This clonotype was counted at least ten times. The chain carries TRBV7-6 and TRBJ1-6, with 8 bases matching TRBD1. V lost 2 bases, J lost 11 bases, and 11 bases stayed unmatched. The CDR3 extends over 16 amino acids. Germline values: CDR1 SGHVS, CDR2 FNYEAQ. As DNA, the CDR3 is TGTGCCAGCAGCTTATCCCGGACAGGGACCGGAACACCCCTCCACTTT. It is translated as CASSLSRTGTGTPLHF.

Many counts were recorded for this clonotype. The V and J genes are TRBV7-8 and TRBJ1-3; the D gene is possibly TRBD1 (6 bases). The germline V gene has CDR1 SGHVS and CDR2 FQNEAQ. This CDR3 comprises 18 residues. V lost 1 base, J lost 0 bases, and 16 bases lay in between. DNA for the CDR3: TGTGCCAGCAGCTTAGGTTGGGGGCCGCGTCGCTCTGGAAACACCATATATTTT. Translated, it gives CASSLGWGPRRSGNTIYF.

This clonotype has more than one count but fewer than ten. The CDR3 DNA is TGTGCCAGCTCACCAACCGGACAGATGAACTATGGCTACACCTTC. Protein: CASSPTGQMNYGYTF. This chain joins TRBV18 and TRBJ1-2; perhaps TRBD1 as D (6 bases). Germline V gene sequence: CDR1 KGHSH, CDR2 LQKENI. V was trimmed by 2 bases and J by 2 bases, leaving 12 bases between them. This CDR3 has 15 amino acids.

There are many counts of this clonotype. The rearrangement joins TRBV5-5 to TRBJ2-3; D perhaps matches TRBD2 (6 bases). The V and J ends lost 0 bases and 2 bases respectively, with 16 bases between them. Germline V lookup: CDR1 SGHKS, CDR2 YYEKEE (reference sequence). This CDR3 contains 17 residues. CDR3 DNA: TGTGCCAGCAGCTTGGTCTGGAGGGGAAGTCTCACAGATACGCAGTATTTT. This translates into CASSLVWRGSLTDTQYF.

This clonotype came up many times. V and J are TRBV4-3 and TRBJ1-3; 11 nucleotides agree with TRBD1. The V segment lost 3 bases and the J segment 7 bases; nucleotides outside the gene matches: 2. From germline, CDR1 is LGHNA and CDR2 YSLEER. CDR3 length equals 14 residues. This CDR3 reads CASSQDRGLNTIYF. The CDR3 DNA sequence: TGCGCCAGCAGCCAGGACAGGGGGCTTAACACCATATATTTT.

This clonotype was observed many times. The CDR3 DNA follows: TGCAGTGCTAGACCCCGTGAGCGGTGGGGGACAGATACGCAGTATTTT. Translated, it gives CSARPRERWGTDTQYF. The chain uses TRBV20-1 and TRBJ2-3; D tentatively fits TRBD1 or TRBD2 (5 bases each). The CDR3 consists of 16 residues. V gave up 2 bases and J gave up 3 bases, with 18 bases separating them. Germline CDR1 is DFQATT and CDR2 is SNEGSKA (reference sequence).

This clonotype was recorded at least ten times. The V call is TRBV20-1, the J call TRBJ2-3; 10 positions agree with TRBD2. J was trimmed by 7 bases and V by 3 bases; bases with no gene match: 10. This CDR3 contains 15 residues. CDR1 DFQATT and CDR2 SNEGSKA come from the germline V gene (reference sequence). This CDR3 is CSAREAGGTSYTQYF. CDR3 DNA sequence: TGCAGTGCTAGGGAAGCGGGGGGGACCTCGTATACGCAGTATTTT.

This clonotype was seen repeatedly, ten times or more. J is TRBJ2-5 and V is TRBV27; 14 bases line up with TRBD2. V was pared by 6 bases and J by 4 bases, with 4 bases of the junction left unmatched. Germline V gene data show CDR1 as MNHEY and CDR2 as SMNVEV (reference sequence). The CDR3 runs to 15 residues. CDR3 region: CASRRLAGGPETQYF. The CDR3 bases are TGTGCCAGCAGGCGACTAGCGGGGGGGCCAGAGACCCAGTACTTC.